The 23 T cell receptor beta chains below all came from one sample that was sequenced in a study of T cell changes during pregnancy in multiple sclerosis. TCRdb's table, derived via immunoSEQ multiplex PCR, lists solely in-frame clones and lacks some. In the table there are 85,000 to 120,000 clones, about 90% of which are singletons. Source: peripheral blood, taken before pregnancy. All receptors come from a female donor with multiple sclerosis, enrolled in a pregnancy study.

The rearrangement joins TRBV29-1 to TRBJ1-1, with D tentatively TRBD1 (5 bases). Germline values: CDR1 SQVTM, CDR2 ANQGSEA. The ends were cut back, 8 bases at V and 6 bases at J, with 16 bases in the middle. This CDR3 comprises 12 residues. The CDR3 DNA follows: TGCAGCACAGGACGGGCTGGGGCTGAAGCTTTCTTT. Translated: CSTGRAGAEAFF.

The chain joins TRBV5-1 to TRBJ1-3; TRBD1 is a possible D gene (6 bases). CDR3 length equals 14 residues. CDR1 and CDR2 from the germline V gene are SGHRS and YFSETQ. Trimming left V 4 bases short and J 3 bases short, with 11 bases between. The CDR3 sequence: CASSPVGGGNTIYF. The CDR3 bases are TGCGCCAGCAGCCCAGTAGGGGGTGGAAACACCATATATTTT.

This rearrangement joins TRBV9 to TRBJ2-3; 8 bases line up with TRBD1. The CDR3 contains 14 residues. CDR1 SGDLS and CDR2 YYNGEE come from the germline V gene. With 0 bases clipped from V and 4 bases from J, the junction kept 1 base outside the gene matches. The CDR3 spells CASSVETGADTQYF. CDR3 nucleotides: TGTGCCAGCAGCGTAGAGACAGGGGCAGATACGCAGTATTTT.

This clone was seen once. V and J are TRBV7-6 and TRBJ2-1; 10 nucleotides line up with TRBD2. Germline values: CDR1 SGHVS, CDR2 FNYEAQ. V gave up 4 bases and J gave up 10 bases; unmatched junction bases: 10. CDR3 size: 15 residues. CDR3 nucleotides: TGTGCCAGCAGCTCCTTACTAGCGGGGCCCGTGGAGCAGTTCTTC. This gives the protein CASSSLLAGPVEQFF. The whole variable domain, filled in from reference TRBV7-6 and TRBJ2-1, reads GAGVSQSPRYKVTKRGQDVALRCDPISGHVSLYWYRQALGQGPEFLTYFNYEAQQDKSGLPNDRFSAERPEGSISTLTIQRTEQRDSAMYRCASSSLLAGPVEQFFGPGTRLTVL.

The chain links TRBV7-9 to TRBJ1-2; the D gene is possibly TRBD1 (5 bases). The V end lost 6 bases, the J end lost 1 base, and 12 bases lay between the germline ends. The CDR3 is 14 amino acids. Per germline, CDR1 SEHNR and CDR2 FQNEAQ (reference sequence). CDR3 loop: CASSPGVLNYGYTF. As DNA, the CDR3 is TGTGCCAGCAGTCCGGGGGTTCTTAACTATGGCTACACCTTC. Drawing the rest from reference TRBV7-9 and TRBJ1-2, the complete variable domain is DTGVSQNPRHKITKRGQNVTFRCDPISEHNRLYWYRQTLGQGPEFLTYFQNEAQLEKSRLLSDRFSAERPKGSFSTLEIQRTEQGDSAMYLCASSPGVLNYGYTFGSGTRLTVV.

The V and J genes are TRBV7-2 and TRBJ2-3; TRBD2 is a possible D gene (6 bases). CDR1 is SGHTA, CDR2 FQGNSA, per germline. V dropped 5 bases and J dropped 4 bases, with 22 bases sitting between them. This CDR3 comprises 17 residues. The CDR3, as DNA: TGTGCCAGCAGCCTATCTTTTCCGGGACTCACGGCAGATACGCAGTATTTT. Amino acid sequence: CASSLSFPGLTADTQYF.

The J gene is TRBJ1-4, the V gene TRBV6-1; D uncertain. The germline V and J ends were trimmed by 5 bases and 5 bases, with 9 bases remaining between them. The CDR3 has 13 amino acids. Germline CDR1 is MNHNS and CDR2 is SASEGT. The CDR3 DNA reads as TGTGCCAGCAGTACAGCAATCAATGAAAAACTGTTTTTT. Protein product: CASSTAINEKLFF.

This clone was seen just once. The rearrangement uses TRBV28 and TRBJ2-7; the D is unclear. V was clipped by 2 bases and J by 5 bases, with 10 bases between them. Germline assignment: CDR1 MDHEN and CDR2 SYDVKM. The CDR3 totals 13 residues. As DNA, the CDR3 is TGTGCCAGCAGTTTAGCGGATAGAGACGAGCAGTACTTC. Residues: CASSLADRDEQYF.

The chain carries TRBV7-9 and TRBJ2-7; 9 bases fit TRBD1. V was pared by 5 bases and J by 5 bases, with 13 bases of the junction left unmatched. In germline, CDR1 is SEHNR, CDR2 FQNEAQ (reference sequence). The CDR3 is made up of 16 amino acids. For the CDR3, the DNA is TGTGCCAGCAGCCCTATGAGCGGGACAGGGATCAACGAGCAGTACTTC. Amino acids: CASSPMSGTGINEQYF.

The genes are TRBV18 and TRBJ1-6; D call uncertain. The ends were cut back, 2 bases at V and 0 bases at J, with 8 bases in the middle. CDR1 is KGHSH and CDR2 is LQKENI in the germline V gene. The CDR3 consists of 16 residues. The CDR3 bases are TGTGCCAGCTCACCAACAGTAAGCTCCTATAATTCACCCCTCCACTTT. It yields the protein CASSPTVSSYNSPLHF.

The gene calls are TRBV27 and TRBJ2-1; D perhaps matches TRBD2 (6 bases). Germline V gives CDR1 MNHEY, CDR2 SMNVEV (reference sequence). The CDR3 spans 15 residues. Trimming pared 7 bases from V and 2 bases from J, leaving 15 bases between. This CDR3 is CASNRLGGPYNEQFF. The CDR3 DNA follows: TGTGCCAGCAACCGCCTCGGGGGTCCCTACAATGAGCAGTTCTTC.

This clone was observed a single time. The chain is built from TRBV5-6 and TRBJ1-2; the D gene is possibly TRBD1 (6 bases). The germline V gene has CDR1 SGHDT and CDR2 YYEEEE. V gave up 1 base and J gave up 8 bases, with 15 bases separating them. The CDR3 is 14 residues long. CDR3 DNA: TGTGCCAGCAGCTTGAAGACAGGTATGGGCGGCTACACCTTC. This codes for CASSLKTGMGGYTF.

The chain links TRBV13 to TRBJ1-1; D not resolved. The CDR3 consists of 14 residues. V lost 7 bases and J 1 base, leaving 13 bases between the germline ends. Germline values: CDR1 PRHDT, CDR2 FYEKMQ (reference sequence). The CDR3 DNA reads as TGTGCCAGCACACGCCGGCGCGGGAACACTGAAGCTTTCTTT. Translated: CASTRRRGNTEAFF. Supplemented by reference TRBV13 and TRBJ1-1, the full variable domain reads AAGVIQSPRHLIKEKRETATLKCYPIPRHDTVYWYQQGPGQDPQFLISFYEKMQSDKGSIPDRFSAQQFSDYHSELNMSSLELGDSALYFCASTRRRGNTEAFFGQGTRLTVV.

This chain joins TRBV5-6 and TRBJ2-3; 13 nucleotides agree with TRBD2. Germline CDR1 reads SGHDT; CDR2 reads YYEEEE. There are 17 residues in the CDR3. The junction had 8 bases not matched to a gene; V was cut back by 3 bases and J by 4 bases. DNA of the CDR3: TGTGCCAGCAGCTACCGGACTAGCGGGAGTTCCCCAGATACGCAGTATTTT. Its translation is CASSYRTSGSSPDTQYF. Combining the CDR3 with reference TRBV5-6 and TRBJ2-3 gives the whole variable domain DAGVTQSPTHLIKTRGQQVTLRCSPKSGHDTVSWYQQALGQGPQFIFQYYEEEERQRGNFPDRFSGHQFPNYSSELNVNALLLGDSALYLCASSYRTSGSSPDTQYFGPGTRLTVL.

V usage is TRBV19 and J usage is TRBJ2-3; 10 bases align to TRBD1. The CDR3 is 16 amino acids. In germline, CDR1 is LNHDA, CDR2 SQIVND (reference sequence). The J segment lost 6 bases and the V segment lost 6 bases, leaving 12 bases of the junction unmatched. In DNA form, the CDR3 reads TGTGCCAGTAGGTCACCGGGACAGGGGAGCAGTGATACGCAGTATTTT. This gives the protein CASRSPGQGSSDTQYF.

V gene TRBV9 combines with J gene TRBJ1-2; 9 bases are a match to TRBD1. This CDR3 is built from 16 residues. V shed 3 bases, J shed 7 bases, and the junction held 13 bases outside the gene matches. Looked up from germline, CDR1 is SGDLS and CDR2 is YYNGEE. The CDR3 DNA is TGTGCCAGCAGCGCCCCGAATCGACAGGGGGAGGCTGGCTACACCTTC. Encoded protein: CASSAPNRQGEAGYTF.

The gene calls are TRBV10-3 and TRBJ2-2, with a tentative D call TRBD2 (5 bases). Germline V gene data show CDR1 as ENHRY and CDR2 as SYGVKD. There are 14 residues in the CDR3. V gave up 8 bases and J gave up 6 bases, with 16 bases separating them. The CDR3 DNA reads TGTGCCATCGGGTTTGGTTCCGGGGCCGGGGAGCTGTTTTTT. Its protein is CAIGFGSGAGELFF.

As for this clone: This CDR3 is missing its conserved last phenylalanine or tryptophan, likely due to a read error. The chain is built from TRBV7-2 and TRBJ1-2, with D unresolved. Trimming took 4 bases from V and 8 from J, leaving 11 bases between them. The CDR3 extends over 12 amino acids. Germline V lookup: CDR1 SGHTA, CDR2 FQGNSA. The CDR3 loop is CASSSPPGGYTL. DNA for the CDR3: TGTGCCAGCAGCTCCCCACCTGGGGGCTACACCCTC.

The chain couples TRBV7-2 to TRBJ2-3, with D tentatively TRBD2 (6 bases). CDR1 is SGHTA and CDR2 is FQGNSA in the germline V gene. This CDR3 spans 15 amino acids. Trimming cost V 4 bases and J 2 bases, with 13 bases left between them. The CDR3 here is CASSSRDSHTDTQYF. The CDR3 nucleotides are TGTGCCAGCAGCTCTAGGGACTCACACACAGATACGCAGTATTTT.

The rearrangement links TRBV7-2 to TRBJ2-2; 8 positions match TRBD1. The ends lost 2 bases at V and 5 bases at J; junction bases unmatched: 7. The CDR3 extends over 16 amino acids. Looked up from germline, CDR1 is SGHTA and CDR2 is FQGNSA. CDR3 sequence: CASSLLTGVGTGELFF. In DNA form, the CDR3 reads TGTGCCAGCAGCTTACTGACAGGGGTTGGAACCGGGGAGCTGTTTTTT.

The chain employs TRBV9 and TRBJ2-7; no reliable D call. CDR3 length: 15 amino acids. V was pared by 0 bases and J by 0 bases, with 10 bases between. Germline V gives CDR1 SGDLS, CDR2 YYNGEE. This CDR3 is CASSVAAADSYEQYF. Written as DNA, the CDR3 is TGTGCCAGCAGCGTAGCGGCGGCAGACTCCTACGAGCAGTACTTC.

This sequence joins TRBV7-6 and TRBJ2-5, with TRBD2 matching over 9 bases. CDR1 SGHVS and CDR2 FNYEAQ come from the germline V gene. The CDR3 runs to 16 residues. V was clipped by 0 bases and J by 4 bases; unmatched bases: 6. CDR3 residues: CASSLAGASGTETQYF. The CDR3 bases are TGTGCCAGCAGCTTAGCCGGGGCTAGCGGGACAGAGACCCAGTACTTC.

The CDR3 DNA is TGTGCCAGCAGCTTAGCGGGGCGGGAAGCTTTCTTT. This translates into CASSLAGREAFF. This chain joins TRBV7-2 and TRBJ1-1; a possible D gene is TRBD1 (5 bases). The CDR3 length is 12 residues. Trimming cost V 0 bases and J 8 bases, with 7 bases left between them. The germline V gene encodes CDR1 SGHTA and CDR2 FQGNSA.